Presented here are 8 T cell receptor beta chains from one specimen sequenced in a study of cytomegalovirus exposure and HLA in healthy donors. This PCR relied on a set of 60 Vbeta primers and 13 Jbeta primers. Clones were sequenced by immunoSEQ multiplex PCR, and TCRdb holds only the in-frame ones, with some missing. The data contain 200,000 or so clones, around 80% of them singletons. Sequencing input: PBMCs. Receptor source: a man aged 40-55 years in good health and CMV-seropositive.

This chain uses TRBV2 with TRBJ2-7, with 13 bases fitting TRBD2. The CDR3 has 18 amino acids. V was clipped by 4 bases and J by 0 bases; unmatched bases: 9. Germline V lookup: CDR1 SNHLY, CDR2 FYNNEI. This chain's CDR3 is CASSGLGLAGDFSYEQYF. For the CDR3, the DNA is TGTGCCAGCAGTGGCCTTGGACTAGCGGGGGATTTCTCCTACGAGCAGTACTTC.

The genes are TRBV7-2 and TRBJ1-3; TRBD1 is a possible D gene (5 bases). Trimming left V 7 bases short and J 2 bases short, with 15 bases between. The CDR3 contains 15 residues. Germline lookup yields CDR1 SGHTA and CDR2 FQGNSA. CDR3: CASTPPRGAGNTIYF. DNA of the CDR3: TGTGCCAGCACTCCCCCTAGGGGCGCTGGAAACACCATATATTTT.

The chain combines TRBV2 with TRBJ2-2; a possible D gene is TRBD2 (5 bases). V was shortened by 7 bases and J by 5 bases, with 8 bases between the two germline ends. This CDR3 has 12 amino acids. Germline V CDR1 and CDR2: SNHLY, FYNNEI. In DNA, the CDR3 is TGTGCCAGCACCGAGGGAACCGGGGAGCTGTTTTTT. As protein: CASTEGTGELFF.

This clone has only one observation. The gene calls are TRBV10-3 and TRBJ2-1; 9 bases fit TRBD1. The V segment lost 4 bases and the J segment 8 bases; nucleotides outside the gene matches: 9. The CDR3 loop spans 15 amino acids. Germline V gene sequence: CDR1 ENHRY, CDR2 SYGVKD. In DNA form, the CDR3 reads TGTGCCATCAGTGTGGGACAGGGTAGTACGGATGAGCAGTTCTTC. Its translation is CAISVGQGSTDEQFF.

The rearrangement uses TRBV28 and TRBJ1-2, with D possibly matching TRBD1 (5 bases). Germline CDR1 and CDR2: MDHEN and SYDVKM. Deletions cut 6 bases from V and 8 bases from J, with 22 bases between. CDR3 length: 15 amino acids. The CDR3 region is CASSRFGGFRDGYTF. As DNA, the CDR3 is TGTGCCAGCAGCCGATTCGGGGGGTTTAGGGACGGCTACACCTTC.

The J gene is TRBJ1-3, the V gene TRBV9; 10 bases are shared with TRBD1. Germline V gene data show CDR1 as SGDLS and CDR2 as YYNGEE. The CDR3 consists of 15 residues. After removal of 4 bases from V and 3 bases from J, the junction contained 4 bases not matched to a gene. This chain's CDR3 is CASSTRTGGGNTIYF. CDR3 nucleotide sequence: TGTGCCAGCAGCACCCGGACAGGGGGTGGAAACACCATATATTTT.

This rearrangement joins TRBV5-1 to TRBJ1-2, with TRBD1 matching over 8 bases. V dropped 0 bases and J dropped 1; count of bases not matched to a gene: 8. This CDR3 is built from 17 residues. The germline gives CDR1 SGHRS, CDR2 YFSETQ. CDR3 region: CASSLEAGGVFNYGYTF. CDR3 coding DNA: TGCGCCAGCAGCTTGGAGGCAGGGGGCGTCTTTAACTATGGCTACACCTTC.

The rearrangement joins TRBV18 to TRBJ1-6; D gene uncertain. The ends were cut back, 0 bases at V and 8 bases at J, with 5 bases in the middle. The CDR3 has 13 amino acids. Germline V gives CDR1 KGHSH, CDR2 LQKENI. CDR3 nucleotide sequence: TGTGCCAGCTCACCACCGTCGTATTCACCCCTCCACTTT. Translated: CASSPPSYSPLHF.